This record looks at one TCR beta chain sequence and its context. What it binds is unknown. CDR1 is SGHTA, CDR2 FQGNSA, per germline. The CDR3 length is 14 residues. The V and J ends lost 5 bases and 4 bases, in that order; junction bases with no gene match: 5. The data stem from a study of shared clonotypes between healthy human individuals. The assay was immunoSEQ multiplex PCR, and TCRdb's table has in-frame clones only and misses some. Of more than 2,000,000 clones detected, about 92% appear once; the ten largest clones hold 0.13% to 0.15%. Study-level points and caveats: Generally, naive subsets (rather than memory subsets) showed larger estimated richness.

The V call is TRBV7-2, the J call TRBJ1-5; 7 bases are shared with TRBD1. Sequenced input: naive CD4+ T cells sorted from blood. Sample subset: CD45RA+ positively selected. This receptor was taken from a young man in good health. The CDR3 loop reads CASSQGQTNQPQHF. In nucleotides, the CDR3 is TGTGCCAGCAGCCAGGGACAGACTAATCAGCCCCAGCATTTT.